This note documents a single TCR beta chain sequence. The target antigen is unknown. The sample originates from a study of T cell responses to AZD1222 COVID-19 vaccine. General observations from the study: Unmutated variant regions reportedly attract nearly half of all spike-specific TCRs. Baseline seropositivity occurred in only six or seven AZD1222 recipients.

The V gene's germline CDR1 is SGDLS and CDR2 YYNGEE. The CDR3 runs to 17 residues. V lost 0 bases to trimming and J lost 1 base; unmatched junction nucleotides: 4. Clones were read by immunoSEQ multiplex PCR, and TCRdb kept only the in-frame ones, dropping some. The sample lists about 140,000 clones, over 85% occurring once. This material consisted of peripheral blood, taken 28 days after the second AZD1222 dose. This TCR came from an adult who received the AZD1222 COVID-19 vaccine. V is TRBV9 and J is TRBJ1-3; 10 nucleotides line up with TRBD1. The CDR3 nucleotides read TGTGCCAGCAGCGTAGTGGGACAGGGGACTTCTGGAAACACCATATATTTT. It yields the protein CASSVVGQGTSGNTIYF.